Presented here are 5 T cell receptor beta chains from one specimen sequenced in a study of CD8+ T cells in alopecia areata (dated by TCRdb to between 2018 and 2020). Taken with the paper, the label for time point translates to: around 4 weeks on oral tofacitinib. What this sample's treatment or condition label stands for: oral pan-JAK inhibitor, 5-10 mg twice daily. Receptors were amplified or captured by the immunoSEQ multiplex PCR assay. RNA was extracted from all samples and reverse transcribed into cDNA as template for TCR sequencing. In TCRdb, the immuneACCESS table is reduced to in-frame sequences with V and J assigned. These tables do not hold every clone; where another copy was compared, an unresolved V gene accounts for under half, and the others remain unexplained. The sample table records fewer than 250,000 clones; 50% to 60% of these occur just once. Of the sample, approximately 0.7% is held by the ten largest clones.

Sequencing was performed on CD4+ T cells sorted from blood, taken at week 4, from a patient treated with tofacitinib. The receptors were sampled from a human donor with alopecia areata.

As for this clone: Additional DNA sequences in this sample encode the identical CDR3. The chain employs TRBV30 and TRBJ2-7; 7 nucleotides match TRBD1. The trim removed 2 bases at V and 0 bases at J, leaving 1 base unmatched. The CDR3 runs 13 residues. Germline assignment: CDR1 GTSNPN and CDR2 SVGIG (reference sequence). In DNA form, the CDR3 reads TGTGCCTGGAGTAGGGACAGCTCCTACGAGCAGTACTTC. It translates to CAWSRDSSYEQYF.

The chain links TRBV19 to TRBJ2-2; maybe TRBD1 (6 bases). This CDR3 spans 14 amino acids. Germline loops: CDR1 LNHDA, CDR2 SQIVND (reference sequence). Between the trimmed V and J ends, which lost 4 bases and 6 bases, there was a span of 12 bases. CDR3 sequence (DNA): TGTGCCAGTAGTAGGGGACACCAGTCCGGGGAGCTGTTTTTT. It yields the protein CASSRGHQSGELFF.

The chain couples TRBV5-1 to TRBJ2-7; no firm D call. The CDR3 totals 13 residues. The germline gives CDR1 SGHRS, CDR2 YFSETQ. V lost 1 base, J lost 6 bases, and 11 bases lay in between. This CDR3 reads CASSLSDWGEQYF. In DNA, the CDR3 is TGCGCCAGCAGCTTGTCCGATTGGGGCGAGCAGTACTTC.

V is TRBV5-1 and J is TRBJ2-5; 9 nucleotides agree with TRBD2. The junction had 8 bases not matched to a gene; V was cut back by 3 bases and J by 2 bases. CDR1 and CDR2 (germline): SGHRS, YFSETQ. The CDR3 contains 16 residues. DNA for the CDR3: TGCGCCAGCAGCTCGACGCTAGCGGGGACTCAAGAGACCCAGTACTTC. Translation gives CASSSTLAGTQETQYF.

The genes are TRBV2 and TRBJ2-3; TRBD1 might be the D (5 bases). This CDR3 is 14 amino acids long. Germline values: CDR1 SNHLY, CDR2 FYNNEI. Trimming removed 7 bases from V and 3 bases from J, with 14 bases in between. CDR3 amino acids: CASKKDRGTDTQYF. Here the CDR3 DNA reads TGTGCCAGCAAAAAGGATAGGGGAACAGATACGCAGTATTTT.